Listed below are T cell receptor beta chains from one sample, sequenced in a study of T cell responses to AZD1222 COVID-19 vaccine. Sequenced by immunoSEQ multiplex PCR; TCRdb stores in-frame clones only, minus some. The sample carries 90,000 to 150,000 clones, 87% recorded once. The starting material was peripheral blood, obtained on day 0 of AZD1222 vaccination. These receptors were taken from an adult in good health. CDR3s include the opening cysteine and the closing phenylalanine or tryptophan. A D gene is named only where the DNA matches it firmly. Not every row has a clone size; where given, it reads once, few, many or a size class.

TRBV7-8	TRBJ2-1	NA	NA	CASSSHSSYNEQFF	TGTGCCAGCAGCTCACATAGCTCCTACAATGAGCAGTTCTTC
TRBV7-9	TRBJ1-1	TRBD1	NA	CAGSVGQGGGRTEAFF	TGTGCCGGGTCCGTGGGACAGGGGGGAGGAAGGACTGAAGCTTTCTTT
TRBV14	TRBJ1-2	TRBD1	NA	CASSQGARGLYTF	TGTGCCAGCAGCCAAGGCGCCAGGGGGCTCTACACCTTC
TRBV7-8	TRBJ1-2	NA	NA	CASSKPRQGILTNYGYTF	TGTGCCAGCAGCAAACCACGGCAGGGGATCCTAACTAACTATGGCTACACCTTC
TRBV5-1	TRBJ1-1	TRBD1	NA	CASSALDRDLVFF	TGCGCCAGCAGCGCCCTGGACAGGGATCTGGTTTTCTTT
TRBV15	TRBJ2-1	TRBD2	NA	CATSVALAASSSYNEQFF	TGTGCCACCAGCGTGGCCCTAGCGGCGTCGAGCTCCTACAATGAGCAGTTCTTC
TRBV6-4	TRBJ1-3	NA	once	CASSAQSSGNTIYF	TGTGCCAGCAGTGCTCAGTCGTCTGGAAACACCATATATTTT
TRBV9	TRBJ2-7	NA	NA	CASSVAGTYEQYF	TGTGCCAGCAGCGTAGCAGGGACCTACGAGCAGTACTTC
TRBV7-9	TRBJ1-1	NA	NA	CASSRRWRTEAFF	TGTGCCAGCAGTCGACGTTGGAGGACTGAAGCTTTCTTT
TRBV18	TRBJ1-4	NA	few	CASSPPLANEKLFF	TGTGCCAGCTCACCGCCTTTGGCTAATGAAAAACTGTTTTTT
TRBV7-2	TRBJ1-5	NA	NA	CASGNPQPQHF	TGTGCCAGCGGTAATCCGCAGCCCCAGCATTTT
TRBV15	TRBJ1-5	NA	once	CAIAPGLEGPNQPQHF	TGTGCCATTGCGCCGGGATTAGAAGGTCCCAATCAGCCCCAGCATTTT
TRBV29-1	TRBJ2-1	TRBD2	NA	CSVAGRRRGSYNEQFF	TGCAGCGTTGCCGGACGTCGGCGGGGGTCCTACAATGAGCAGTTCTTC
TRBV19	TRBJ1-2	NA	NA	CASTPASVGNYGYTF	TGTGCCAGTACCCCCGCTTCCGTGGGGAACTATGGCTACACCTTC
TRBV6-2/TRBV6-3	TRBJ1-1	NA	once	CASSKADNTEAFF	TGTGCCAGCAGCAAGGCAGACAACACTGAAGCTTTCTTT
TRBV7-2	TRBJ1-2	NA	NA	CASSLFPGTGGYTF	TGTGCCAGCAGCTTATTCCCAGGGACGGGCGGCTACACCTTC
TRBV19	TRBJ2-4	NA	few	CASSIGWGGLAKNIQYF	TGTGCCAGTAGTATAGGCTGGGGGGGCTTAGCCAAAAACATTCAGTACTTC
TRBV7-9	TRBJ2-1	TRBD2	once	CASSWLAGGKWEQFF	TGTGCCAGCAGCTGGCTAGCGGGGGGGAAGTGGGAGCAGTTCTTC
TRBV4-1	TRBJ2-7	TRBD1	NA	CASSQVQGAYEQYF	TGCGCCAGCAGCCAAGTACAGGGGGCCTACGAGCAGTACTTC
TRBV6-5	TRBJ2-7	TRBD2	few	CASSTLAGSSYEQYF	TGTGCCAGCAGTACCCTAGCGGGGTCCTCCTACGAGCAGTACTTC
TRBV6-6	TRBJ1-5	TRBD1	NA	CASRPGRGRSNQPQHF	TGTGCCAGCAGACCTGGCAGGGGGCGAAGCAATCAGCCCCAGCATTTT
TRBV2	TRBJ2-7	NA	NA	CASLRTSYEQYF	TGTGCCAGCCTCCGGACATCTTACGAGCAGTACTTC
TRBV3-1/TRBV3-2	TRBJ2-5	NA	NA	CASSQEQIGFQETQYF	TGTGCCAGCAGCCAAGAACAAATCGGGTTCCAAGAGACCCAGTACTTC
TRBV5-6	TRBJ2-4	NA	NA	CASSSYSHPSVGPSSRRNF	TGTGCCAGCAGCTCCTACTCCCACCCTAGCGTAGGCCCTTCCTCACGGCGGAACTTC
TRBV4-1	TRBJ1-1	TRBD1	NA	CASSQGQGGMGTEAFF	TGCGCCAGCAGCCAGGGACAGGGGGGCATGGGCACTGAAGCTTTCTTT
TRBV15	TRBJ1-1	TRBD1	NA	CATSRTLGQGGTEAFF	TGTGCCACCAGCAGGACCCTGGGACAGGGTGGCACTGAAGCTTTCTTT
TRBV25-1	TRBJ2-7	NA	NA	CASSERADGGLYEQYF	TGTGCCAGCAGTGAGCGCGCCGATGGGGGTTTATACGAGCAGTACTTC
TRBV27	TRBJ2-1	TRBD2	NA	CASARLAGGHEQFF	TGTGCCAGCGCCCGACTAGCGGGGGGACATGAGCAGTTCTTC
TRBV7-9	TRBJ1-2	TRBD1	NA	CASSPRGWAGYTF	TGTGCCAGCAGCCCCAGGGGGTGGGCTGGCTACACCTTC
TRBV5-1	TRBJ2-5	NA	NA	CASNVAGGYQETQYF	TGCGCCAGCAATGTAGCAGGGGGGTACCAAGAGACCCAGTACTTC
TRBV11-2	TRBJ2-7	NA	NA	CASSEMYEQYF	TGTGCCAGCAGCGAGATGTACGAGCAGTACTTC
TRBV9	TRBJ1-1	NA	NA	CASSPRTAPEAFF	TGTGCCAGCAGCCCACGGACAGCCCCTGAAGCTTTCTTT
TRBV2	TRBJ1-5	NA	NA	CASRGRELNQPQHF	TGTGCCAGCAGGGGACGGGAACTAAATCAGCCCCAGCATTTT
TRBV7-9	TRBJ1-1	NA	NA	CASSSGPGGGMNTEAFF	TGTGCCAGCAGCTCCGGACCTGGGGGAGGCATGAACACTGAAGCTTTCTTT
TRBV23-1	TRBJ2-7	NA	few	CASSPSRDIWLSYEQYF	TGCGCCAGCAGTCCATCGAGAGACATCTGGCTTTCCTACGAGCAGTACTTC
TRBV4-3	TRBJ2-7	NA	once	CASSQDRSPVREQYF	TGCGCCAGCAGCCAAGACCGGAGCCCCGTTAGGGAGCAGTACTTC
TRBV3-1/TRBV3-2	TRBJ1-1	NA	NA	CASSQDVATEAFF	TGTGCCAGCAGCCAAGATGTGGCAACTGAAGCTTTCTTT
TRBV3-1/TRBV3-2	TRBJ2-7	NA	NA	CASSLPPPSSGQYF	TGTGCCAGCAGCCTCCCTCCCCCCTCCTCGGGGCAGTACTTC
TRBV6-1	TRBJ1-2	NA	NA	CASSPQGMEGYTF	TGTGCCAGCAGTCCCCAGGGAATGGAGGGCTACACCTTC
TRBV6-5	TRBJ2-7	TRBD2	NA	CASRYSGAPPYEQYF	TGTGCCAGCAGATATAGCGGGGCACCCCCATACGAGCAGTACTTC
TRBV6-5	TRBJ2-1	NA	NA	CASSDRPGNEQFF	TGTGCCAGCAGCGACCGCCCAGGGAATGAGCAGTTCTTC
TRBV6-5	TRBJ2-7	TRBD2	NA	CASKATSFPYEQYF	TGTGCCAGCAAGGCGACTAGCTTTCCCTACGAGCAGTACTTC
TRBV7-2	TRBJ1-1	NA	NA	CASSPADRAGGRAFF	TGTGCCAGCAGCCCTGCGGATAGGGCTGGGGGGAGAGCTTTCTTT
TRBV10-3	TRBJ1-5	NA	once	CATWSGTPDHSNQPQHF	TGTGCCACCTGGTCCGGGACACCTGATCATAGCAATCAGCCCCAGCATTTT
TRBV4-1	TRBJ2-1	NA	NA	CASSPIQGRGPYNEQFF	TGCGCCAGCAGCCCCATTCAGGGGAGGGGGCCATACAATGAGCAGTTCTTC
TRBV5-1	TRBJ1-2	NA	NA	CASSLAGQPSGGANYGYTF	TGCGCCAGCAGCTTGGCCGGCCAGCCTTCAGGAGGGGCTAACTATGGCTACACCTTC
TRBV5-1	TRBJ2-1	NA	NA	CASTWDGYNEQFF	TGCGCCAGCACCTGGGACGGCTACAATGAGCAGTTCTTC
TRBV6-4	TRBJ2-1	TRBD2	NA	CASRGLAWYEQFF	TGTGCCAGCAGGGGACTAGCTTGGTATGAGCAGTTCTTC
TRBV13	TRBJ2-1	TRBD2	NA	CASSLGTSGSYNEQFF	TGTGCCAGCAGCTTAGGAACTAGCGGCTCCTACAATGAGCAGTTCTTC
TRBV6-5	TRBJ2-2	NA	NA	CASIGPNTGELFF	TGTGCCAGCATAGGCCCGAACACCGGGGAGCTGTTTTTT
TRBV3-1/TRBV3-2	TRBJ1-2	TRBD1	NA	CASSFMGQGDGYTF	TGTGCCAGCAGCTTCATGGGACAGGGGGATGGCTACACCTTC
TRBV18	TRBJ2-5	TRBD1	NA	CASSPGADRGVRETQYF	TGTGCCAGCTCACCAGGGGCAGACAGGGGAGTTCGGGAGACCCAGTACTTC
TRBV2	TRBJ2-1	TRBD2	NA	CASTIGTSDSGSYNEQFF	TGTGCCAGCACCATCGGGACTAGCGATAGTGGCTCCTACAATGAGCAGTTCTTC
TRBV24-1	TRBJ2-4	TRBD2	NA	CATPWGLAGLPKNIQYF	TGTGCCACCCCCTGGGGACTAGCGGGATTACCCAAAAACATTCAGTACTTC
TRBV15	TRBJ2-7	TRBD1	NA	CATSSPDRGYEQYF	TGTGCCACCAGCAGCCCAGACAGGGGCTACGAGCAGTACTTC
TRBV19	TRBJ1-4	NA	NA	CASSIEGGGNEKLFF	TGTGCCAGTAGTATAGAAGGAGGGGGAAATGAAAAACTGTTTTTT
TRBV5-1	TRBJ1-2	NA	NA	CASSLDRSYGYTF	TGCGCCAGCAGCTTGGACAGGAGCTATGGCTACACCTTC